A selection of T cell receptor beta chains follows, all from one sample in a study of naive and memory T cell subsets. MiXCR, applied by TCRdb to the UMI-ligation and nested PCR reads, yields one record per CDR3 protein. Seen here are about 150,000 distinct CDR3 sequences, about 23% observed once, and the top ten hold around 0.11%. Sequencing was carried out using naive CD4+ T cells from blood. These receptors were collected from a human donor in good health. CDR3s include the opening cysteine and the closing phenylalanine or tryptophan. Fields, in order: CDR3 DNA, CDR3 protein, D gene, V gene, J gene, clone size. A D gene is named only where the DNA matches it firmly. Where a row states a size, it is once, few, many or the class of an expanded clone; other rows omit it.

TGTGCCTCGCAAAAATATAGCGGGGAGAACATTCAGTACTTC	CASQKYSGENIQYF	TRBD2	TRBV10-3	TRBJ2-4	-
TGCAGCGTTCGACAGGGAGGGACCGGGGAGCTGTTTTTT	CSVRQGGTGELFF	-	TRBV29-1	TRBJ2-2	-
TGTGCCAGCGCGATACAGGGGGCAGAGACCCAGTACTTC	CASAIQGAETQYF	TRBD1	TRBV3-1	TRBJ2-5	few
TGTGCCAGCAGCCACCTGCTAGCGGGAGATACAAGTGAGCAGTTCTTC	CASSHLLAGDTSEQFF	TRBD2	TRBV14	TRBJ2-1	few
TGCGCCAGCAGCTTGGTTAGCCCCCGGCAGGGTCGCACAGATACGCAGTATTTT	CASSLVSPRQGRTDTQYF	-	TRBV5-1	TRBJ2-3	-
TGCGCCAGCAGCACTCAAACAGGGAACAATGAGCAGTTCTTC	CASSTQTGNNEQFF	-	TRBV5-1	TRBJ2-1	-
TGCAGTGCTAGGAAGGGACAGGGACTCTACGAGCAGTACTTC	CSARKGQGLYEQYF	TRBD1	TRBV20-1	TRBJ2-7	-
TGTGCCAGCAGCTTAGCCTATGGGGGCTGGGGCACAGATACGCAGTATTTT	CASSLAYGGWGTDTQYF	-	TRBV7-8	TRBJ2-3	-
TGTGCCAGCAGCTTAATTACGGGGGTTTCCGGGGCCAACGTCCTGACTTTC	CASSLITGVSGANVLTF	-	TRBV11-2	TRBJ2-6	-
TGTGCCAGCAGATGGGACAGGAGGAATCAGCCCCAGCATTTT	CASRWDRRNQPQHF	TRBD1	TRBV6-6	TRBJ1-5	-
TGTGCCAGCAGCTCCCCGGGGGTAAATGAGCAGTTCTTC	CASSSPGVNEQFF	-	TRBV7-2	TRBJ2-1	-
TGTGCCATCAGTGCCCGGGACAGGGCCACAGATACGCAGTATTTT	CAISARDRATDTQYF	TRBD1	TRBV10-3	TRBJ2-3	few
TGCAGTGCTAGAGGGGGACAATACAATGAGCAGTTCTTC	CSARGGQYNEQFF	-	TRBV20-1	TRBJ2-1	-
TGTGCCAGCAGACTCTTACAGGGCTCCAACTATGGCTACACCTTC	CASRLLQGSNYGYTF	-	TRBV7-2	TRBJ1-2	few
TGTGCCAGCAGCTTAAACGGCCCCCGGCCCCAGCATTTT	CASSLNGPRPQHF	-	TRBV7-9	TRBJ1-5	many
TGTGCCAGCAGCTTAGGAGGGGTCAATGAGCAGTTCTTC	CASSLGGVNEQFF	-	TRBV11-2	TRBJ2-1	many